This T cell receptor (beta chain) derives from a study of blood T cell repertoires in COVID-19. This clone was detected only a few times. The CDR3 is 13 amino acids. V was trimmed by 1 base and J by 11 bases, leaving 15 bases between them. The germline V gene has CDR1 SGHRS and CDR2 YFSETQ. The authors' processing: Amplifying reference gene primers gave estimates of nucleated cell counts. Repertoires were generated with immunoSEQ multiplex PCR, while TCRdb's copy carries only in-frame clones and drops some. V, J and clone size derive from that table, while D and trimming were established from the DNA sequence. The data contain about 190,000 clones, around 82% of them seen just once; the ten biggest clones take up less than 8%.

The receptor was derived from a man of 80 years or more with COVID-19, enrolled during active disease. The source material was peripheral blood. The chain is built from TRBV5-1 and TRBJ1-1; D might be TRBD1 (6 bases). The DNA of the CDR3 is TGCGCCAGCAGCTTGCAAGAGGGGGTAGCGGCTTTCTTT. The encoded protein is CASSLQEGVAAFF. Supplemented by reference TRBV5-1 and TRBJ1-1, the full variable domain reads KAGVTQTPRYLIKTRGQQVTLSCSPISGHRSVSWYQQTPGQGLQFLFEYFSETQRNKGNFPGRFSGRQFSNSRSEMNVSTLELGDSALYLCASSLQEGVAAFFGQGTRLTVV.